The entry below describes one T cell receptor (beta chain). This sample was included in a study of T cell responses to AZD1222 COVID-19 vaccine. Sequencing was performed with immunoSEQ multiplex PCR; in TCRdb, only in-frame clones are kept and a portion is missing. The sample shows 110,000 or so clones, roughly nine tenths of them seen only once. V dropped 5 bases and J dropped 7 bases, with 14 bases sitting between them. The CDR3 runs to 13 residues. Germline V gives CDR1 SGHAT, CDR2 FQDESV (reference sequence). This sample comprised peripheral blood, obtained on day 0 of MenACWY control vaccination. V is TRBV11-1 and J is TRBJ1-1, with D perhaps matching TRBD1 (5 bases). This receptor was obtained from an adult in good health. The CDR3 loop is CASSPRGGSEAFF. CDR3 sequence (DNA): TGTGCCAGCAGCCCCCGTGGGGGGAGTGAAGCTTTCTTT.